Listed here are 3 T cell receptor beta chains from one sample, sequenced in a study of blood T cells in healthy people across ages (dated by TCRdb to about 2015). Library preparation used 5' RACE. TCRdb shows the sequencer as Illumina HiSeq 2500. A second PCR of about 7 to 12 cycles was run with a J-beta primer mix and a sample-barcoded 5' primer. In-frame beta chains were kept once TCRdb had trimmed the public reads at Q25 with fastp and called clones with MiXCR. Every distinct CDR3 protein forms one entry, paired with its most common genes and DNA. The sample records about 1.4 million distinct CDR3 sequences, roughly 59% of which are singletons. The top ten constitute over 6.5% of the sample. The material sequenced was blood. The receptors originated from a man aged 18 to 30 in good health.

The chain combines TRBV15 with TRBJ1-6; D may be TRBD1 (5 bases). The germline gives CDR1 LNHNV, CDR2 YYDKDF (reference sequence). The CDR3 totals 18 residues. V dropped 5 bases and J dropped 2 bases, with 19 bases sitting between them. The CDR3 reads CATSAPFEGVAYNSPLHF. The CDR3 nucleotides are TGTGCCACCAGCGCACCGTTCGAAGGGGTCGCCTATAATTCACCCCTCCACTTT.

In this sample, this clonotype turned up a few times. The gene calls are TRBV25-1 and TRBJ2-7; 13 positions agree with TRBD2. This CDR3 has 16 residues. V trimming: 1 base; J trimming: 2 bases; junction bases outside the gene matches: 2. CDR1 MGHDK and CDR2 SYGVNS come from the germline V gene. The CDR3 DNA follows: TGTGCCAGCAGTGAATCCGGGACTAGCGGGACCTACGAGCAGTACTTC. It specifies CASSESGTSGTYEQYF.

This chain connects TRBV5-1 to TRBJ2-5; 9 bases agree with TRBD2. Per germline, CDR1 SGHRS and CDR2 YFSETQ. The CDR3 is made up of 16 amino acids. V was clipped by 0 bases and J by 11 bases; unmatched bases: 14. CDR3: CASSLAGSGSINEQYF. For the CDR3, the DNA is TGCGCCAGCAGCTTGGCTGGTAGCGGGAGTATCAATGAGCAGTACTTC. The whole variable domain, remainder taken from reference TRBV5-1 and TRBJ2-5, is KAGVTQTPRYLIKTRGQQVTLSCSPISGHRSVSWYQQTPGQGLQFLFEYFSETQRNKGNFPGRFSGRQFSNSRSEMNVSTLELGDSALYLCASSLAGSGSINEQYFGPGTRLLVL.